This TCR beta chain was sequenced during a study of cytomegalovirus exposure and HLA in healthy donors. Study-level findings and limits: Later analysis found that TCR beta chains associated with HLA were more clonally expanded than other, equally common chains.

The V gene's germline CDR1 is MNHEY and CDR2 SVGAGI. This CDR3 region has 15 residues. J was trimmed by 0 bases and V by 6 bases; bases with no gene match: 6. As concerns this clone: Antigen: not known.

The study ran its PCR with 60 Vbeta and 13 Jbeta primers. Method: immunoSEQ multiplex PCR; TCRdb's copy keeps in-frame clones and lacks some. The table includes tens of thousands of clones, roughly 75% detected once. The genes are TRBV6-5 and TRBJ2-7; 9 bases are a match to TRBD2. The sequenced material came from PBMCs. This TCR was recovered from a man aged 35-49 years in good health and CMV-seronegative. Here the CDR3 reads CASRAGLASSYEQYF. As DNA, the CDR3 is TGTGCCAGCAGAGCAGGACTAGCGAGCTCCTACGAGCAGTACTTC.